This T cell receptor (beta chain) was identified in a study of T cells in Graves' hyperthyroidism and ophthalmopathy. Researchers took RNA transcripts and amplified the TCR beta CDR3 regions from them. HTBI primers were employed in a first-round RT-PCR of the TCR CDR3. TCRdb passed the multiplex PCR reads through MiXCR, listing each CDR3 protein once. The sample contains more than 500,000 distinct CDR3 sequences, 14% to 15% of which appear only once. This clonotype was recorded many times. The clonotype originates from a woman aged 40 to 49 with Graves' ophthalmopathy. The material sequenced was blood.

The CDR3 here is CASSFSSLVGELFF. The DNA for the CDR3 is TGTGCCAGCAGTTTCTCATCGTTGGTCGGGGAGCTGTTTTTT. This chain links TRBV28 with TRBJ2-2; D is undetermined. Trimming stripped 3 bases from V and 7 bases from J, with 12 bases between. CDR1 and CDR2 (germline): MDHEN, SYDVKM. The CDR3 runs 14 residues.